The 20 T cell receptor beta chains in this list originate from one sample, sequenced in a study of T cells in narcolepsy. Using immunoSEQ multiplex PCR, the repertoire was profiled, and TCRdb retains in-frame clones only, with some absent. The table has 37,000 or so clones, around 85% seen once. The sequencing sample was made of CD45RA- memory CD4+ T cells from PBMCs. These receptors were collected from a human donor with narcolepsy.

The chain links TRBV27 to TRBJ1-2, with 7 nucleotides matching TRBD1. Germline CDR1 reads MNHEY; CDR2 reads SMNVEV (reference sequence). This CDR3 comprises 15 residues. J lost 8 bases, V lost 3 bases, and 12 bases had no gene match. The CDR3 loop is CASSFKGGAPGGYTF. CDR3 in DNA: TGTGCCAGCAGTTTTAAAGGGGGCGCCCCGGGGGGCTACACCTTC.

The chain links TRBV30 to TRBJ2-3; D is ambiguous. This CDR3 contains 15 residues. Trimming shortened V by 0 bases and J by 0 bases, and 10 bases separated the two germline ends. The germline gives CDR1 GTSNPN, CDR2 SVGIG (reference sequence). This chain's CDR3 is CAWSVLATSTDTQYF. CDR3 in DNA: TGTGCCTGGAGTGTTTTGGCGACTAGCACAGATACGCAGTATTTT.

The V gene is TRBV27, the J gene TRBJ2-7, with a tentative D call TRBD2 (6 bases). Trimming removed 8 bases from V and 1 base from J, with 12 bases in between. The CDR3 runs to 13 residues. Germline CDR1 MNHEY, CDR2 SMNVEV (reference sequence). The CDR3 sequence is CASAPRESYEQYF. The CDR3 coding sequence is TGTGCCAGCGCCCCCCGGGAGTCCTACGAGCAGTACTTC.

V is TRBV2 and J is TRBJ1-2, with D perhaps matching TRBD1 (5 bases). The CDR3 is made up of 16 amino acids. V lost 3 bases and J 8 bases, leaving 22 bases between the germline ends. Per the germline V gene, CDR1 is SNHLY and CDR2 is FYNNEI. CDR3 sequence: CASSDLAGTAPGGYTF. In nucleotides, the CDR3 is TGTGCCAGCAGTGATTTGGCCGGGACGGCTCCGGGAGGCTACACCTTC.

The CDR3 region has the DNA TGTGCCAGCAGGGCTTCTTCCGGGACAGGGGGCTATGGCTACACCTTC. It codes for CASRASSGTGGYGYTF. The V call is TRBV28, the J call TRBJ1-2; TRBD1 aligns across 11 bases. CDR1 is MDHEN, CDR2 SYDVKM, per germline. The CDR3 sequence is 16 residues long. Losses at the gene ends were 6 bases for V and 4 bases for J; bases not matched to a gene: 10.

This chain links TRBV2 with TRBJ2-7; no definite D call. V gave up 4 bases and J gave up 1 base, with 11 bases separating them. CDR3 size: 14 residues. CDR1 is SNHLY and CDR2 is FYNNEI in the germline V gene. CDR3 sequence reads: CASSGVVGSYEQYF. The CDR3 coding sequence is TGTGCCAGCAGTGGGGTGGTAGGGTCCTACGAGCAGTACTTC.

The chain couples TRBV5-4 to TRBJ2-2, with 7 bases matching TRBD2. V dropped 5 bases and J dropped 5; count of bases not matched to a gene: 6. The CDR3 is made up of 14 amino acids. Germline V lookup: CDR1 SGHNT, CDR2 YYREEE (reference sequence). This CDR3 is CASRPGGGTGELFF. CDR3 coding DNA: TGTGCCAGCAGGCCGGGGGGTGGAACCGGGGAGCTGTTTTTT.

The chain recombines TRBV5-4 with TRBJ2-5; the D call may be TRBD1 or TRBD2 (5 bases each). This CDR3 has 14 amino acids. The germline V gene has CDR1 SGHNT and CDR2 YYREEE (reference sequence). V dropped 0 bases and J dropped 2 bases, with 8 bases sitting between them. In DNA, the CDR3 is TGTGCCAGCAGCTTGGGGGGCGGGCAAGAGACCCAGTACTTC. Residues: CASSLGGGQETQYF.

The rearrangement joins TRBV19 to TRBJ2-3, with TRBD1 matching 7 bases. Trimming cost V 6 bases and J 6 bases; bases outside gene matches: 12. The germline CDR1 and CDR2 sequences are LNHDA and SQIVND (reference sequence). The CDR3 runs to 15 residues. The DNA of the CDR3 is TGTGCCAGTAGGAAGGGGGACAGCGGAGTGGATACGCAGTATTTT. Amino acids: CASRKGDSGVDTQYF.

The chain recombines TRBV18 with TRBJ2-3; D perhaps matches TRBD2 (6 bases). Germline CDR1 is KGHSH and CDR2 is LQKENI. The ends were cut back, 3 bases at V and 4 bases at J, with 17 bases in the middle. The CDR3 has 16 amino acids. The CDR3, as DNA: TGTGCCAGCTCACCTCCCTGGGGAGGTATGGCAGATACGCAGTATTTT. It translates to CASSPPWGGMADTQYF.

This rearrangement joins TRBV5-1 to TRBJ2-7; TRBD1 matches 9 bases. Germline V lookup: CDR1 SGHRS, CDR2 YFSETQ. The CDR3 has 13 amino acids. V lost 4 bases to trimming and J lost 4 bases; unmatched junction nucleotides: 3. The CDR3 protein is CASSAGTGYEQYF. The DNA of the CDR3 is TGCGCCAGCAGCGCTGGGACAGGGTACGAGCAGTACTTC.

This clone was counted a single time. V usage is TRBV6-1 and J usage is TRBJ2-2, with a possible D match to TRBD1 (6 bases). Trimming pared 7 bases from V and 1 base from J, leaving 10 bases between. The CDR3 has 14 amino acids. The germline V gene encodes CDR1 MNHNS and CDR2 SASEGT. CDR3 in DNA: TGTGCCAGCAACCCGACAGGGAACACCGGGGAGCTGTTTTTT. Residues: CASNPTGNTGELFF.

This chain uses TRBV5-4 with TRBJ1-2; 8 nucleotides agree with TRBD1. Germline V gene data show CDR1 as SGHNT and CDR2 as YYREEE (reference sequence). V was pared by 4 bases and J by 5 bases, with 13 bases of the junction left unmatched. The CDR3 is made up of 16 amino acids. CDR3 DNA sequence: TGTGCCAGCAGCCCGGGCCAGGGGGCCGCTCATTATGGCTACACCTTC. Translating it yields CASSPGQGAAHYGYTF. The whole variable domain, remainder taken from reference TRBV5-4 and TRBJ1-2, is ETGVTQSPTHLIKTRGQQVTLRCSSQSGHNTVSWYQQALGQGPQFIFQYYREEENGRGNFPPRFSGLQFPNYSSELNVNALELDDSALYLCASSPGQGAAHYGYTFGSGTRLTVV.

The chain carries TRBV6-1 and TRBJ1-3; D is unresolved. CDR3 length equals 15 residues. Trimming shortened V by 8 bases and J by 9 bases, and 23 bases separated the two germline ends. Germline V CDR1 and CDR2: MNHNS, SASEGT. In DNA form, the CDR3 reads TGTGCCAGCCCTCCAAAGGGTTGGGATTGGGGCACCATATATTTT. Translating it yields CASPPKGWDWGTIYF.

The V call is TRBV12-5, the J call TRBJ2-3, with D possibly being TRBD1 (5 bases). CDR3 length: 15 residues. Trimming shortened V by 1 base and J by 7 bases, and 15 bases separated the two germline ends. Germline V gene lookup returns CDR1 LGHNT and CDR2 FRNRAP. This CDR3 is CASGLAGLSTNTQYF. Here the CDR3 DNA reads TGTGCTAGTGGTTTGGCAGGGTTGAGTACAAATACGCAGTATTTT.

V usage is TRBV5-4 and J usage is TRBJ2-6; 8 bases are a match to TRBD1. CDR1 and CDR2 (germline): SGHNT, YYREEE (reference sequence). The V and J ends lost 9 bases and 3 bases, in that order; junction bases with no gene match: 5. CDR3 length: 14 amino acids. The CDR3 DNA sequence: TGTGCCACACAGGGGGAGATTGGGGCCAACGTCCTGACTTTC. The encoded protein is CATQGEIGANVLTF. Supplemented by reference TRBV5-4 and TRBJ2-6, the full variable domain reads ETGVTQSPTHLIKTRGQQVTLRCSSQSGHNTVSWYQQALGQGPQFIFQYYREEENGRGNFPPRFSGLQFPNYSSELNVNALELDDSALYLCATQGEIGANVLTFGAGSRLTVL.

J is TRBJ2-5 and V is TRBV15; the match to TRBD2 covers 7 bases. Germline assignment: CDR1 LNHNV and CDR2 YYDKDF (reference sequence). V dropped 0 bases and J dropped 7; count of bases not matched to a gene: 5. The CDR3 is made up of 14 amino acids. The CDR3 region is CATSRESGAGTQYF. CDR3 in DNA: TGTGCCACCAGCAGAGAGAGCGGGGCTGGGACCCAGTACTTC.

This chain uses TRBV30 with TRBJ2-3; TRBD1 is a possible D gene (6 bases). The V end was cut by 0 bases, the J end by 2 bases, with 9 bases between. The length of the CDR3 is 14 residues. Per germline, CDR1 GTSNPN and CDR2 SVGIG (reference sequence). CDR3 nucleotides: TGTGCCTGGAGTGTAGGGACACCCACAGATACGCAGTATTTT. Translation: CAWSVGTPTDTQYF.

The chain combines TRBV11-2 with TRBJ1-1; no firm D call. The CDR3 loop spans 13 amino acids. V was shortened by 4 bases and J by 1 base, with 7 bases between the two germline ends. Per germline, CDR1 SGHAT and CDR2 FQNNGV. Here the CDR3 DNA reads TGTGCCAGCAGCTCGCAACAGAACACTGAAGCTTTCTTT. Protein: CASSSQQNTEAFF.

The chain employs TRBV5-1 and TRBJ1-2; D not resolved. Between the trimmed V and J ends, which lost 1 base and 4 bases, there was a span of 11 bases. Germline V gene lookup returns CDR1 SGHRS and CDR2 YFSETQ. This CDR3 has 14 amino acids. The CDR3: CASSLNPPVYGYTF. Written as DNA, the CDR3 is TGCGCCAGCAGCTTGAATCCGCCGGTCTATGGCTACACCTTC.